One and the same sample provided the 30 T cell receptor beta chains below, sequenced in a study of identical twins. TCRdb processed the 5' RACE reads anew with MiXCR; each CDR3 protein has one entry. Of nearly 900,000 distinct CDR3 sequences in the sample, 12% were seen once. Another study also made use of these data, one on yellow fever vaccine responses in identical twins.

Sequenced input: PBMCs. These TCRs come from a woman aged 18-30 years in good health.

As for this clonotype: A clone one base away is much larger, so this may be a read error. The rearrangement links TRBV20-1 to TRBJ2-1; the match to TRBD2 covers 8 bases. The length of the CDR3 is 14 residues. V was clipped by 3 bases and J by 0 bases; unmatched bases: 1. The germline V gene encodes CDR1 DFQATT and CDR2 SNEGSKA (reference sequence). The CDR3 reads CSASGGASYNEQFF. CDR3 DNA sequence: TGCAGTGCTAGCGGGGGGGCCTCCTACAATGAGCAGTTCTTC.

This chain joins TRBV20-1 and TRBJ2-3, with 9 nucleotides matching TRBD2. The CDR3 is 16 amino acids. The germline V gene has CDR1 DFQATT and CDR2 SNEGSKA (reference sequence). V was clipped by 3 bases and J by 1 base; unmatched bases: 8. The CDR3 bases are TGCAGTGCTAGTCGTCTAGCGGGGCTCGGCACAGATACGCAGTATTTT. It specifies CSASRLAGLGTDTQYF.

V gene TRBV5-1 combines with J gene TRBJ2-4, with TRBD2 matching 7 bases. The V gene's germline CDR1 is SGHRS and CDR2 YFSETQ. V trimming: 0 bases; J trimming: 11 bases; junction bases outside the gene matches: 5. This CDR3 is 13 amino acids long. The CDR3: CASSLGGGDVQYF. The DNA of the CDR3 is TGCGCCAGCAGCTTGGGCGGGGGTGACGTTCAGTACTTC.

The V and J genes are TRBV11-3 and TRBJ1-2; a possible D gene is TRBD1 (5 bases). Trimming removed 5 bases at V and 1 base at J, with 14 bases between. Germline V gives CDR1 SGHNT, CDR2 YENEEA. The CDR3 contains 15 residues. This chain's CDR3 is CASSTRQNINYGYTF. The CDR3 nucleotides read TGTGCCAGCAGCACCCGACAGAATATTAACTATGGCTACACCTTC.

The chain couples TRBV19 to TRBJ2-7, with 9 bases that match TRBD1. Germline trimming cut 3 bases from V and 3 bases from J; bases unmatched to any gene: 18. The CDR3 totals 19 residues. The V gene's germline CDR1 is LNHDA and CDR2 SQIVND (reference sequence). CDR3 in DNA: TGTGCCAGTAGTATCAGTAGTGGACTCGGGACAGGGAATTTCTACGAGCAGTACTTC. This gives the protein CASSISSGLGTGNFYEQYF.

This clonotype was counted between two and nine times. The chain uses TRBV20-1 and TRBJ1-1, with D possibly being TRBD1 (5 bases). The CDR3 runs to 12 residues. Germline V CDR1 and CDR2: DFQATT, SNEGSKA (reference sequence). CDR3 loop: CSGARGSTEAFF. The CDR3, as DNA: TGCAGCGGGGCTCGGGGGAGCACTGAAGCTTTCTTT.

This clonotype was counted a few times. CDR3 in amino acids: CASRPSSSYEQYV. The DNA for the CDR3 is TGTGCCAGCAGACCCAGTAGCTCCTACGAGCAGTACGTC. The V call is TRBV11-2, the J call TRBJ2-7; D unclear. CDR1 and CDR2 (germline): SGHAT, FQNNGV. The ends were cut back, 6 bases at V and 0 bases at J, with 9 bases in the middle. The CDR3 has 13 residues.

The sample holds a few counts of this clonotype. The CDR3 nucleotides read TGTGCCAGCAGCTTCCCCTTAGAAGCAGATACGCAGTATTTT. Protein product: CASSFPLEADTQYF. The J gene is TRBJ2-3, the V gene TRBV5-5; D gene uncertain. Looked up from germline, CDR1 is SGHKS and CDR2 is YYEKEE (reference sequence). V dropped 2 bases and J dropped 4 bases, with 11 bases sitting between them. CDR3 size: 14 residues.

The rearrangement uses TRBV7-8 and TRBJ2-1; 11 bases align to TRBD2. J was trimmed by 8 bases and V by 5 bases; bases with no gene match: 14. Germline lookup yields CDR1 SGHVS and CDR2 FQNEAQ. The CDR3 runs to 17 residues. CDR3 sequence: CASSIKRGLAGGYEQFF. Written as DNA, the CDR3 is TGTGCCAGCAGCATCAAGAGGGGGCTAGCGGGAGGTTATGAGCAGTTCTTC.

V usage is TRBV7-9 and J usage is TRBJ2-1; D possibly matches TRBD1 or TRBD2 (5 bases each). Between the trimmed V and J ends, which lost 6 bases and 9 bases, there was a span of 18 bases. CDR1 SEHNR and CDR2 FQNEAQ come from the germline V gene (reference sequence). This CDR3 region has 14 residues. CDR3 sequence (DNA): TGTGCCAGCAGTCCCGGGACCCTACCGGTTGAGCAGTTCTTC. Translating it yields CASSPGTLPVEQFF.

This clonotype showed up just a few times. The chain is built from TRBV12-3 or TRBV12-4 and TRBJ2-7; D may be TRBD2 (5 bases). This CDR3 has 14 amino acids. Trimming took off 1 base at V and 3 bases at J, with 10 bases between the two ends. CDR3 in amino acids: CASSLGGLHYEQYF. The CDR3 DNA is TGTGCCAGCAGTTTAGGAGGACTTCACTACGAGCAGTACTTC.

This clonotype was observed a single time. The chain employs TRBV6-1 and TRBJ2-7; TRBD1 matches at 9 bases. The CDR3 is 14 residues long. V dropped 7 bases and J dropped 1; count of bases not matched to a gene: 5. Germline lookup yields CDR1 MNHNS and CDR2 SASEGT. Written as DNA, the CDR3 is TGTGCCAGCATTCCGGGACAGGGATCCTACGAGCAGTACGTC. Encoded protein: CASIPGQGSYEQYV.

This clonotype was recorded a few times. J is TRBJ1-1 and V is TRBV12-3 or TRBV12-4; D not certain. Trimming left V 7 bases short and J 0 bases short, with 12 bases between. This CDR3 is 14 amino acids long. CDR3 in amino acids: CASTPGEVNTEAFF. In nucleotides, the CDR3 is TGTGCCAGCACCCCCGGGGAGGTGAACACTGAAGCTTTCTTT.

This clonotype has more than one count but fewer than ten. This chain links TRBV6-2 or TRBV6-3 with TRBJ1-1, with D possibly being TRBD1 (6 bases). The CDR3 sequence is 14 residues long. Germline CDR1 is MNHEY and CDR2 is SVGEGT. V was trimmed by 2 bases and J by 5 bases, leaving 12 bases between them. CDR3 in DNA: TGTGCCAGCAGTTACCTGACAGGTCGGACTGAAGCTTTCTTT. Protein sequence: CASSYLTGRTEAFF.

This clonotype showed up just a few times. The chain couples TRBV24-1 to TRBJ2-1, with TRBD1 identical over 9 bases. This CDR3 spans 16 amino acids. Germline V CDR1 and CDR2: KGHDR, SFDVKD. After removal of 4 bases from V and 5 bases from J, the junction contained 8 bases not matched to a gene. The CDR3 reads CATSDRDGTGHNEQFF. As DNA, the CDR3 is TGTGCCACCAGTGACCGAGATGGGACAGGGCACAATGAGCAGTTCTTC.

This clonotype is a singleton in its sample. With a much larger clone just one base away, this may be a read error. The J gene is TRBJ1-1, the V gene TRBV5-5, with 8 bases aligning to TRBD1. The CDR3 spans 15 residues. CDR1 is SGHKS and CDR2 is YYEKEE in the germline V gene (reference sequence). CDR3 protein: CAISPTGQGRTEAFF. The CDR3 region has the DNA TGTGCCATCAGCCCGACCGGACAGGGCCGAACTGAAGCTTTCTTT.

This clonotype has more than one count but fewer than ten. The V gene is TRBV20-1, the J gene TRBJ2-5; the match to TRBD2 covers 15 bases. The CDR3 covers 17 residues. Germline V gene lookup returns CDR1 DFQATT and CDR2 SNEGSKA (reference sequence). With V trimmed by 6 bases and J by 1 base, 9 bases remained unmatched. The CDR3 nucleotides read TGCAGTGCCCCCGGTGGACTAGCGGGAGGGCCCCAAGAGACCCAGTACTTC. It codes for CSAPGGLAGGPQETQYF.

The CDR3 spells CASTDLGQGKETQYF. In nucleotides, the CDR3 is TGTGCCAGCACTGACTTGGGACAGGGGAAAGAGACCCAGTACTTC. This sequence joins TRBV6-1 and TRBJ2-5; 10 nucleotides match TRBD1. The CDR3 contains 15 residues. From germline, CDR1 is MNHNS and CDR2 SASEGT. Germline trimming cut 7 bases from V and 3 bases from J; bases unmatched to any gene: 8.

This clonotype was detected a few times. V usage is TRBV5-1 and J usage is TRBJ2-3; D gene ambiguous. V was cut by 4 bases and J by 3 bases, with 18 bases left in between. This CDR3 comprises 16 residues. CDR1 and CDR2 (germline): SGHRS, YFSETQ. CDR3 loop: CASSPWSGGTTDTQYF. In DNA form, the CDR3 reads TGCGCCAGCAGCCCGTGGAGTGGTGGTACGACAGATACGCAGTATTTT.

Written as DNA, the CDR3 is TGCAGTGCCCCCTCCCGACTAGCGGTCACAGATACGCAGTATTTT. This sequence encodes CSAPSRLAVTDTQYF. The chain has TRBV20-1 and TRBJ2-3, with 9 bases fitting TRBD2. The V segment lost 6 bases and the J segment 2 bases; nucleotides outside the gene matches: 9. The length of the CDR3 is 15 residues. Germline assignment: CDR1 DFQATT and CDR2 SNEGSKA (reference sequence).

CDR3 in amino acids: CASRPGQGIGQETQYF. For the CDR3, the DNA is TGTGCCAGCAGGCCGGGACAGGGAATTGGTCAAGAGACCCAGTACTTC. The chain joins TRBV12-3 or TRBV12-4 to TRBJ2-5, with TRBD1 matching over 9 bases. The CDR3 sequence is 16 residues long. V lost 6 bases, J lost 2 bases, and 10 bases stayed unmatched.

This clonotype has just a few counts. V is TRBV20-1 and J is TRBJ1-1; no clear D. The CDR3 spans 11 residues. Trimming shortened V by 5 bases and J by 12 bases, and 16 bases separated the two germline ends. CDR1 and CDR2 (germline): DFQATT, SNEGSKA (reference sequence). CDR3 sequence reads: CSAPGLGGTFF. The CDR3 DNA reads TGCAGTGCTCCCGGACTGGGCGGAACTTTCTTT.

The CDR3 DNA follows: TGTGCCAGCAGCTTTAGCAGCTATCAGCCCCAGCATTTT. It yields the protein CASSFSSYQPQHF. V gene TRBV7-2 combines with J gene TRBJ1-5; no clear D. V lost 3 bases to trimming and J lost 5 bases, with 8 bases between them. CDR3 size: 13 residues. Looked up from germline, CDR1 is SGHTA and CDR2 is FQGNSA.

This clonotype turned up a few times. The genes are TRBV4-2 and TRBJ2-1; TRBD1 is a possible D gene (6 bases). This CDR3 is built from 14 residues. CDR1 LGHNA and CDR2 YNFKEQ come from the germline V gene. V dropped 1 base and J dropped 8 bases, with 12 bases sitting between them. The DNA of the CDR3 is TGTGCCAGCAGCCAAGGAGAGGGGGAATATGAGCAGTTCTTC. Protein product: CASSQGEGEYEQFF.

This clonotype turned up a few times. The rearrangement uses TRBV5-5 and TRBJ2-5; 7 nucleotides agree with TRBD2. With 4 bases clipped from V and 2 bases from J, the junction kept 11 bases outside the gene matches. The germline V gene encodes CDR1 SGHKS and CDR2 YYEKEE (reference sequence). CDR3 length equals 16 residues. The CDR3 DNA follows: TGTGCCAGCAGCCGCGGGGATACTAGCGTACAAGAGACCCAGTACTTC. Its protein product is CASSRGDTSVQETQYF.

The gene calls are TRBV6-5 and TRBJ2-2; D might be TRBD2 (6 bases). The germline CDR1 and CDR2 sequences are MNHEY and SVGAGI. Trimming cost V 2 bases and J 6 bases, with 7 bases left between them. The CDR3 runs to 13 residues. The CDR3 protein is CASSYREAGELFF. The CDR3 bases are TGTGCCAGCAGTTACAGGGAGGCCGGGGAGCTGTTTTTT.

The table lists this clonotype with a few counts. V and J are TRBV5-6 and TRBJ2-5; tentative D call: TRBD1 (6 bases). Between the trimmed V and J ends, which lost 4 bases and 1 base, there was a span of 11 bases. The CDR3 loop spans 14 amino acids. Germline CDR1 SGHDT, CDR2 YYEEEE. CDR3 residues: CASSQGTLQETQYF. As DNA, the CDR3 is TGTGCCAGCAGCCAAGGGACACTCCAAGAGACCCAGTACTTC.

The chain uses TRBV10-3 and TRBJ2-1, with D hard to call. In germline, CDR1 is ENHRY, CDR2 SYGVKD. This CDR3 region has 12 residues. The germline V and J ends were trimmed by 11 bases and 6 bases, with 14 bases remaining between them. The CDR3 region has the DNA TGTGCCTTGGGCCCGCCGGGCAATGAGCAGTTCTTC. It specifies CALGPPGNEQFF.

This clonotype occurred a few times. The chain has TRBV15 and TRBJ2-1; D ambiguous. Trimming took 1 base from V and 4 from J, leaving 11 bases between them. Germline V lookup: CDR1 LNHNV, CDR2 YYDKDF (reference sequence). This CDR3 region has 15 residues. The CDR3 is CATSRVSASYNEQFF. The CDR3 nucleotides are TGTGCCACCAGCAGAGTAAGCGCTTCATACAATGAGCAGTTCTTC. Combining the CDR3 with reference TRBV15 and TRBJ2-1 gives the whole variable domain DAMVIQNPRYQVTQFGKPVTLSCSQTLNHNVMYWYQQKSSQAPKLLFHYYDKDFNNEADTPDNFQSRRPNTSFCFLDIRSPGLGDTAMYLCATSRVSASYNEQFFGPGTRLTVL.

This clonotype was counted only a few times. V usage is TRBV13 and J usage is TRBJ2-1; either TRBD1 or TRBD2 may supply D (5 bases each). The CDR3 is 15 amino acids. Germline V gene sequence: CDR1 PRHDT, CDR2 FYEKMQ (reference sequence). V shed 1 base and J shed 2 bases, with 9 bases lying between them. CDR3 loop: CASSLDGAAYNEQFF. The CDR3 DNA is TGTGCCAGCAGCTTAGACGGGGCGGCCTACAATGAGCAGTTCTTC.